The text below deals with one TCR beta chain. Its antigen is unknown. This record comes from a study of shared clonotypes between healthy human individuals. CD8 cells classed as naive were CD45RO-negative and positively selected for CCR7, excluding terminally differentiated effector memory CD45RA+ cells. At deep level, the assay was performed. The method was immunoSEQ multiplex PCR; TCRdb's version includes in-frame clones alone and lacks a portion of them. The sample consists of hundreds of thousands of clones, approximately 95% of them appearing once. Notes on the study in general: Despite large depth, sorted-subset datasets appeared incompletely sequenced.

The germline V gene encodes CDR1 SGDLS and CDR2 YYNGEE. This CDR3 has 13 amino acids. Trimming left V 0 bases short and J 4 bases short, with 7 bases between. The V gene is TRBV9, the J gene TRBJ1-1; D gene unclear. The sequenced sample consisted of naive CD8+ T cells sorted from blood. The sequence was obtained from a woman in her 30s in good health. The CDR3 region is CASSVGVSTEAFF. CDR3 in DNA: TGTGCCAGCAGCGTAGGTGTCAGCACTGAAGCTTTCTTT.